These 30 T cell receptor beta chains were sequenced from one sample in a study of T cells after posttransplantation cyclophosphamide. Only in-frame clones appear in the TCRdb table, and some are missing; sequencing was by immunoSEQ multiplex PCR. The sample consists of tens of thousands of clones, more than 70% of them appearing once. Sequenced: PBMCs. These receptors were obtained from a man aged 25-45 years with a blood cancer, CMV-positive, and with a related stem cell donor.

The CDR3 DNA follows: TGCGCCAGCAGTGACCGGACAGGTGGCAACTACGAGCAGTACTTC. Encoded protein: CASSDRTGGNYEQYF. The V and J genes are TRBV10-2 and TRBJ2-7; TRBD1 matches at 7 bases. The CDR3 runs to 15 residues. Trimming removed 3 bases from V and 3 bases from J; junction bases left unmatched: 8. From germline, CDR1 is WSHSY and CDR2 SAAADI.

The gene calls are TRBV5-1 and TRBJ1-1; tentative D call: TRBD1 (5 bases). V was cut by 6 bases and J by 2 bases, with 11 bases left in between. The CDR3 runs 13 residues. Germline CDR1 SGHRS, CDR2 YFSETQ. CDR3 DNA sequence: TGCGCCAGCACCGTAGGGGTTAACACTGAAGCTTTCTTT. As protein: CASTVGVNTEAFF.

The chain combines TRBV5-8 with TRBJ1-5; 7 positions agree with TRBD1. The germline V gene has CDR1 SGHTS and CDR2 YDEGEE. This CDR3 comprises 14 residues. V gave up 5 bases and J gave up 6 bases; unmatched junction bases: 8. Here the CDR3 reads CASRGRQGGQPQHF. In nucleotides, the CDR3 is TGTGCCAGCAGGGGCAGGCAGGGGGGTCAGCCCCAGCATTTT.

In its sample, this clone is medium-sized. The J gene is TRBJ2-7, the V gene TRBV14; D unclear. V was cut by 0 bases and J by 1 base, with 10 bases left in between. The CDR3 sequence is 15 residues long. The germline V gene encodes CDR1 SGHDN and CDR2 FVKESK. CDR3: CASSQDLVRSYEQYF. DNA for the CDR3: TGTGCCAGCAGCCAAGATCTTGTTCGTTCCTACGAGCAGTACTTC.

The chain employs TRBV7-3 and TRBJ2-1; D not resolved. The CDR3 spans 15 residues. The V end was cut by 0 bases, the J end by 3 bases, with 9 bases between. CDR1 SGHTA and CDR2 FQGTGA come from the germline V gene. CDR3 bases: TGTGCCAGCAGCTTAACTGGGCAGTACTACAATGAGCAGTTCTTC. Amino acid sequence: CASSLTGQYYNEQFF.

V gene TRBV7-9 combines with J gene TRBJ2-7; 7 positions match TRBD1. Germline assignment: CDR1 SEHNR and CDR2 FQNEAQ (reference sequence). With V trimmed by 0 bases and J by 2 bases, 4 bases remained unmatched. The CDR3 sequence is 15 residues long. The CDR3 protein is CASSLAAGTAYEQYF. CDR3 DNA sequence: TGTGCCAGCAGCTTAGCCGCTGGGACAGCCTACGAGCAGTACTTC.

The V gene is TRBV9, the J gene TRBJ2-1; TRBD2 aligns across 10 bases. J gave up 4 bases and V 5 bases, and 9 bases lay outside the gene matches. Per the germline V gene, CDR1 is SGDLS and CDR2 is YYNGEE. CDR3 length: 16 residues. In nucleotides, the CDR3 is TGTGCCAGCAGTAAGATCGGGACTAGCGCTTACAATGAGCAGTTCTTC. Amino acids: CASSKIGTSAYNEQFF.

The chain is built from TRBV18 and TRBJ2-5; the match to TRBD1 covers 10 bases. This CDR3 comprises 15 residues. Trimming cost V 6 bases and J 0 bases; bases outside gene matches: 4. The germline gives CDR1 KGHSH, CDR2 LQKENI. The CDR3 DNA reads TGTGCCAGCTCCCGACAGGGGGCGGACCAAGAGACCCAGTACTTC. The encoded protein is CASSRQGADQETQYF.

The chain is built from TRBV27 and TRBJ2-7, with TRBD2 identical over 9 bases. Trimming at V came to 4 bases and at J to 3 bases, leaving 13 bases not matched to a gene. In germline, CDR1 is MNHEY, CDR2 SMNVEV (reference sequence). The CDR3 runs 17 residues. This CDR3 reads CASSYRMPSGMVYEQYF. The CDR3 DNA follows: TGTGCCAGCAGTTACAGAATGCCTAGCGGGATGGTCTACGAGCAGTACTTC.

This sequence joins TRBV27 and TRBJ2-7, with a weak D call TRBD1 (6 bases). V was pared by 8 bases and J by 1 base, with 18 bases between. From germline, CDR1 is MNHEY and CDR2 SMNVEV (reference sequence). CDR3 length: 15 residues. CDR3: CASSGKGELSYEQYF. For the CDR3, the DNA is TGTGCCAGCTCGGGGAAGGGGGAGCTGTCCTACGAGCAGTACTTC.

The chain couples TRBV7-2 to TRBJ1-1; tentatively, D is TRBD1 (6 bases). V shed 7 bases and J shed 1 base, with 16 bases lying between them. Germline CDR1 is SGHTA and CDR2 is FQGNSA. The CDR3 has 15 residues. CDR3 nucleotides: TGTGCCAGCAAAAGGTTCGTGACAGGGAACACTGAAGCTTTCTTT. This sequence encodes CASKRFVTGNTEAFF.

The chain combines TRBV7-9 with TRBJ2-3; D not resolved. Per the germline V gene, CDR1 is SEHNR and CDR2 is FQNEAQ (reference sequence). CDR3 size: 15 residues. V was shortened by 1 base and J by 3 bases, with 11 bases between the two germline ends. The CDR3: CASSLVLHRTDTQYF. The CDR3 DNA follows: TGTGCCAGCAGCTTAGTTCTCCACAGAACAGATACGCAGTATTTT.

This chain joins TRBV4-2 and TRBJ1-2, with D tentatively TRBD1 (6 bases). Germline V CDR1 and CDR2: LGHNA, YNFKEQ. CDR3 length: 15 residues. Trimming shortened V by 1 base and J by 4 bases, and 13 bases separated the two germline ends. In DNA, the CDR3 is TGTGCCAGCAGCCAAGTTGACAGGTTCTCCTATGGCTACACCTTC. It specifies CASSQVDRFSYGYTF.

The CDR3 reads CASSQTGEGNTIYF. The DNA for the CDR3 is TGTGCCAGCAGCCAAACAGGGGAGGGAAACACCATATATTTT. This chain joins TRBV7-9 and TRBJ1-3; 7 nucleotides line up with TRBD1. V lost 5 bases to trimming and J lost 4 bases; unmatched junction nucleotides: 5. In germline, CDR1 is SEHNR, CDR2 FQNEAQ (reference sequence). The CDR3 loop spans 14 amino acids.

The V gene is TRBV2, the J gene TRBJ2-5; tentative D call: TRBD2 (7 bases). V lost 8 bases and J 3 bases, leaving 13 bases between the germline ends. This CDR3 has 13 residues. The germline gives CDR1 SNHLY, CDR2 FYNNEI. The chain's CDR3 is CASRKGGEETQYF. As DNA, the CDR3 is TGTGCCAGCCGGAAGGGGGGGGAAGAGACCCAGTACTTC.

V gene TRBV29-1 combines with J gene TRBJ1-1; the D gene is possibly TRBD1 (6 bases). CDR3 length: 10 residues. Trimming removed 7 bases from V and 5 bases from J, with 8 bases in between. Germline lookup yields CDR1 SQVTM and CDR2 ANQGSEA. The CDR3 is CSARGTEAFF. The CDR3 coding sequence is TGCAGCGCTAGGGGGACTGAAGCTTTCTTT.

The chain combines TRBV7-9 with TRBJ1-1, with 8 bases identical to TRBD1. The V gene end was trimmed by 5 bases and the J gene end by 4 bases; junction bases not matched to a gene: 9. This CDR3 region has 15 residues. Germline V gene data show CDR1 as SEHNR and CDR2 as FQNEAQ (reference sequence). CDR3 in amino acids: CASSPRTGITTEAFF. For the CDR3, the DNA is TGTGCCAGCAGCCCCAGGACAGGGATTACCACTGAAGCTTTCTTT.

The chain joins TRBV7-3 to TRBJ2-7; TRBD2 agrees at 11 bases. This CDR3 contains 16 residues. After removal of 5 bases from V and 4 bases from J, the junction contained 10 bases not matched to a gene. From germline, CDR1 is SGHTA and CDR2 FQGTGA. CDR3 bases: TGTGCCAGCAGCCCGATCACCGGGACTAGCGGTTACGAGCAGTACTTC. This sequence encodes CASSPITGTSGYEQYF.

The chain employs TRBV6-4 and TRBJ2-2; TRBD2 might be the D (5 bases). CDR1 MRHNA and CDR2 SNTAGT come from the germline V gene. The CDR3 covers 14 residues. Trimming removed 0 bases from V and 3 bases from J, with 5 bases in between. CDR3 coding DNA: TGTGCCAGCAGTGACTCGGGAGACACCGGGGAGCTGTTTTTT. As protein: CASSDSGDTGELFF.

The CDR3 nucleotides read TGTGCCAGTAGTAGCGGGAGATTGGAGACCCAGTACTTC. Amino acid sequence: CASSSGRLETQYF. This sequence joins TRBV28 and TRBJ2-5; TRBD2 agrees at 9 bases. The CDR3 runs to 13 residues. V was clipped by 9 bases and J by 5 bases; unmatched bases: 7. Germline V lookup: CDR1 MDHEN, CDR2 SYDVKM.

V usage is TRBV7-2 and J usage is TRBJ1-4, with D possibly matching TRBD1 (6 bases). This CDR3 spans 15 amino acids. V was pared by 5 bases and J by 3 bases, with 13 bases between. The germline V gene has CDR1 SGHTA and CDR2 FQGNSA. Written as DNA, the CDR3 is TGTGCCAGCAGCCTTTGGACAGTGCCTAATGAAAAACTGTTTTTT. Its translation: CASSLWTVPNEKLFF.

The DNA for the CDR3 is TGTGCCTGGAGTTCCAACAGGGGGAAGAATGGCTACACCTTC. This encodes CAWSSNRGKNGYTF. The genes are TRBV30 and TRBJ1-2, with TRBD1 identical over 8 bases. Trimming at V came to 2 bases and at J to 6 bases, leaving 8 bases not matched to a gene. Germline CDR1 reads GTSNPN; CDR2 reads SVGIG (reference sequence). This CDR3 region has 14 residues.

This clone was picked up a small number of times. The chain carries TRBV5-1 and TRBJ1-1, with 8 bases matching TRBD1. CDR1 and CDR2 (germline): SGHRS, YFSETQ. The V segment lost 4 bases and the J segment 5 bases; nucleotides outside the gene matches: 13. There are 16 residues in the CDR3. CDR3 in DNA: TGCGCCAGCAGCCCCTCGCCCGGGACAGGTCGTACTGAAGCTTTCTTT. It specifies CASSPSPGTGRTEAFF.

This rearrangement joins TRBV7-9 to TRBJ2-7, with TRBD2 matching 7 bases. This CDR3 comprises 14 residues. After removal of 3 bases from V and 4 bases from J, the junction contained 6 bases not matched to a gene. Germline assignment: CDR1 SEHNR and CDR2 FQNEAQ (reference sequence). The CDR3 is CASSLGGTTYEQYF. For the CDR3, the DNA is TGTGCCAGCAGCTTGGGAGGGACCACTTACGAGCAGTACTTC.

The chain links TRBV18 to TRBJ1-1, with a tentative D call TRBD1 (6 bases). The CDR3 has 15 amino acids. V lost 6 bases and J 2 bases, leaving 16 bases between the germline ends. CDR1 and CDR2 from the germline V gene are KGHSH and LQKENI. CDR3 amino acids: CASSVLDRANTEAFF. CDR3 bases: TGTGCCAGCTCCGTGTTGGACAGAGCAAACACTGAAGCTTTCTTT.

The chain recombines TRBV5-1 with TRBJ1-2, with D possibly TRBD1 on 5 matching bases. The V end was cut by 4 bases, the J end by 7 bases, with 20 bases between. The CDR3 runs 15 residues. Germline V gives CDR1 SGHRS, CDR2 YFSETQ. The CDR3 DNA sequence: TGCGCCAGCAGCGGTCTGACAGCCCAAACCGGTGGCTACACCTTC. It encodes CASSGLTAQTGGYTF.

This clone is medium-sized (0.01 to 0.1%) in the sample. The rearrangement joins TRBV5-6 to TRBJ1-2; D is unclear. The CDR3 loop spans 13 amino acids. V was trimmed by 1 base and J by 8 bases, leaving 12 bases between them. The germline V gene has CDR1 SGHDT and CDR2 YYEEEE. The CDR3 nucleotides are TGTGCCAGCAGCTTGAACCCGGCGGGAGGCTACACCTTC. It is translated as CASSLNPAGGYTF. The full variable domain, with the rest looked up from reference TRBV5-6 and TRBJ1-2, is DAGVTQSPTHLIKTRGQQVTLRCSPKSGHDTVSWYQQALGQGPQFIFQYYEEEERQRGNFPDRFSGHQFPNYSSELNVNALLLGDSALYLCASSLNPAGGYTFGSGTRLTVV.

V is TRBV30 and J is TRBJ2-2; 7 positions agree with TRBD1. J lost 5 bases, V lost 5 bases, and 11 bases had no gene match. Looked up from germline, CDR1 is GTSNPN and CDR2 is SVGIG (reference sequence). The CDR3 loop spans 15 amino acids. The DNA for the CDR3 is TGTGCCTGGGGGAAACAGGGGCGGAGAACCGGGGAGCTGTTTTTT. The encoded protein is CAWGKQGRRTGELFF.

The J gene is TRBJ1-2, the V gene TRBV11-3; a weak D match, TRBD1 (6 bases). The germline gives CDR1 SGHNT, CDR2 YENEEA. Trimming removed 4 bases from V and 8 bases from J, with 17 bases in between. The CDR3 totals 14 residues. The CDR3 nucleotides read TGTGCCAGCAGCTCCCGAACAGGGCTGGGGGGCTACACCTTC. This sequence encodes CASSSRTGLGGYTF.

This chain uses TRBV30 with TRBJ1-2; TRBD1 might be the D (5 bases). The CDR3 length is 14 residues. The germline gives CDR1 GTSNPN, CDR2 SVGIG (reference sequence). Trimming stripped 2 bases from V and 0 bases from J, with 10 bases between. CDR3: CAWSINRSNYGYTF. Written as DNA, the CDR3 is TGTGCCTGGAGTATTAACAGGTCTAACTATGGCTACACCTTC. The full variable domain, completed using reference TRBV30 and TRBJ1-2, is SQTIHQWPATLVQPVGSPLSLECTVEGTSNPNLYWYRQAAGRGLQLLFYSVGIGQISSEVPQNLSASRPQDRQFILSSKKLLLSDSGFYLCAWSINRSNYGYTFGSGTRLTVV.